These T cell receptor beta chains were read from a single sample in a study of blood T cells in healthy people across ages. Via MiXCR, TCRdb re-called the 5' RACE reads, giving one row per CDR3 protein. The table lists about 650,000 distinct CDR3 sequences, over 40% of them singletons. The sequenced material came from blood. The origin of the receptors is a woman of 80 years or more in good health. Both conserved end residues are part of each CDR3. The D gene is left open where the match is weak. The size field is filled for only some rows; it gives once, few, many or a size class.

NA,TRBJ2-1,TRBD2,TRBV30,CAWSISGGAYEQFF,TGTGCCTGGAGCATCAGCGGGGGGGCTTATGAGCAGTTCTTC
many,TRBJ2-3,NA,TRBV5-1,CASSSTGSTDTQYF,TGCGCCAGCAGCTCCACAGGGAGCACAGATACGCAGTATTTT
NA,TRBJ2-2,TRBD1,TRBV20-1,CSANTGGGGGELFF,TGCAGTGCTAACACAGGGGGCGGCGGCGGGGAGCTGTTTTTT
NA,TRBJ1-4,NA,TRBV5-4,CASSRGQDNEKLFF,TGTGCCAGCAGCAGGGGTCAGGACAATGAAAAACTGTTTTTT
NA,TRBJ2-1,NA,TRBV5-1,CASSSIEAGPTDTQFF,TGCGCCAGCAGCTCGATTGAGGCTGGCCCCACAGATACGCAGTTCTTC
few,TRBJ2-5,NA,TRBV28,CASSLFRKETQYF,TGTGCCAGCAGTTTATTTAGGAAAGAGACCCAGTACTTC
few,TRBJ2-2,TRBD1,TRBV27,CASSSLTGGRWKTGELFF,TGTGCCAGCAGTAGCCTTACAGGGGGAAGGTGGAAGACCGGGGAGCTGTTTTTT
NA,TRBJ2-7,TRBD1,TRBV20-1,CSAHSGTGGYEQYF,TGCAGTGCCCACTCCGGGACAGGGGGATACGAGCAGTACTTC
NA,TRBJ1-1,NA,TRBV10-3,CAIGRTVNTEAFF,TGTGCCATCGGGAGGACAGTGAACACTGAAGCTTTCTTT
NA,TRBJ2-3,NA,TRBV15,CATSNRVGSDTQYF,TGTGCCACCAGCAACAGGGTAGGATCAGATACGCAGTATTTT
NA,TRBJ1-2,NA,TRBV5-6,CASSCTGIPNYGYTF,TGTGCCAGCAGTTGTACAGGCATCCCTAACTATGGCTACACCTTC